What follows are 2 T cell receptor beta chains derived from one specimen sequenced in a study of T cell responses to AZD1222 COVID-19 vaccine. Repertoires were generated with immunoSEQ multiplex PCR, while TCRdb's copy carries only in-frame clones and drops some. In the table there are 120,000 to 150,000 clones, about nine tenths of which are singletons. The sample consisted of peripheral blood, taken 28 days after the second AZD1222 dose. Every receptor here comes from an adult who received the AZD1222 COVID-19 vaccine.

This rearrangement joins TRBV2 to TRBJ2-3, with no clear D. V was shortened by 0 bases and J by 8 bases, with 9 bases between the two germline ends. The germline V gene has CDR1 SNHLY and CDR2 FYNNEI. This CDR3 has 13 amino acids. For the CDR3, the DNA is TGTGCCAGCAGTGAAGCGGGTCTAGGTACGCAGTATTTT. Translated: CASSEAGLGTQYF.

The V call is TRBV7-8, the J call TRBJ1-1; D gene unclear. Germline V gene data show CDR1 as SGHVS and CDR2 as FQNEAQ. V was clipped by 1 base and J by 0 bases, with 9 bases between them. The CDR3 is made up of 15 amino acids. Written as DNA, the CDR3 is TGTGCCAGCAGCTTAGTTGAGAGCATGAACACTGAAGCTTTCTTT. Protein product: CASSLVESMNTEAFF.